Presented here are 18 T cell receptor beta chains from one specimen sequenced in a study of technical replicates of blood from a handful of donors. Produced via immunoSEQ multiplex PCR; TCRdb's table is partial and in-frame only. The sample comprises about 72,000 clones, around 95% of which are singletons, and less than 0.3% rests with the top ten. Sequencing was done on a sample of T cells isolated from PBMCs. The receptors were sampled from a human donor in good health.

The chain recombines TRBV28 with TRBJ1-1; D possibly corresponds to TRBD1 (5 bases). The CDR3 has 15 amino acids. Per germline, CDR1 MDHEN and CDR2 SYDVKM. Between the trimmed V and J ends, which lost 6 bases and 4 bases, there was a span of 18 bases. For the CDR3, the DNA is TGTGCCAGCAGCGACAGTCGGGGGAGGGGCACTGAAGCTTTCTTT. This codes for CASSDSRGRGTEAFF.

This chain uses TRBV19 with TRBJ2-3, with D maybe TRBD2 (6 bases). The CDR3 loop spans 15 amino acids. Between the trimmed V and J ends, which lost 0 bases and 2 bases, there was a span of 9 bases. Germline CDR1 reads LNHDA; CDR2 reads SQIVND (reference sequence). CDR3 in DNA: TGTGCCAGTAGTATAGATGGGAGGCCCACAGATACGCAGTATTTT. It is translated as CASSIDGRPTDTQYF.

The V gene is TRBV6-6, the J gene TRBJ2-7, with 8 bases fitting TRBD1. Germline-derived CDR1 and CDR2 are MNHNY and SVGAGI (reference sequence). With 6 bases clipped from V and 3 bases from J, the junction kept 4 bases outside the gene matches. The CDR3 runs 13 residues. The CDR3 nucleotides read TGTGCCAGCAGCCGGGGACAGGACTACGAGCAGTACTTC. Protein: CASSRGQDYEQYF.

The CDR3 region is CASSSTGGSYEQYF. The CDR3, as DNA: TGTGCCAGCAGTTCCACAGGGGGATCCTACGAGCAGTACTTC. This chain links TRBV28 with TRBJ2-7, with 8 nucleotides matching TRBD1. Per the germline V gene, CDR1 is MDHEN and CDR2 is SYDVKM. J gave up 1 base and V 4 bases, and 3 bases lay outside the gene matches. The CDR3 spans 14 residues.

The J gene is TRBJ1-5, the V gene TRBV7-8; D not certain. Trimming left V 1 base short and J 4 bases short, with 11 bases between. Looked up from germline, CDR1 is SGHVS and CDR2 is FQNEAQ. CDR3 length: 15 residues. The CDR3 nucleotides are TGTGCCAGCAGCTTAGGGTCTCTAAAGAATCAGCCCCAGCATTTT. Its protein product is CASSLGSLKNQPQHF.

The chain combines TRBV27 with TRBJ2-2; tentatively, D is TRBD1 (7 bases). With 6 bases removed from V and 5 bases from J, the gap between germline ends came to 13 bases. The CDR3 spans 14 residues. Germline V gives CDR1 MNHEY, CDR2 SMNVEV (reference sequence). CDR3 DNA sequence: TGTGCCAGCAGCAGGACAGGAGGGACCGGGGAGCTGTTTTTT. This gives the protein CASSRTGGTGELFF.

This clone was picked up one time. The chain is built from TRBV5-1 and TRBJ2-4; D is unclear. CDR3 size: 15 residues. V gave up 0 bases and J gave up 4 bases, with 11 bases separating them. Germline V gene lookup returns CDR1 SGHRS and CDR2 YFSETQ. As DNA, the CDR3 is TGCGCCAGCAGCTTGGAGAACCCTAGAAAAAACATTCAGTACTTC. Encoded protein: CASSLENPRKNIQYF. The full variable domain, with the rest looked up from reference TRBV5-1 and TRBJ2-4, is KAGVTQTPRYLIKTRGQQVTLSCSPISGHRSVSWYQQTPGQGLQFLFEYFSETQRNKGNFPGRFSGRQFSNSRSEMNVSTLELGDSALYLCASSLENPRKNIQYFGAGTRLSVL.

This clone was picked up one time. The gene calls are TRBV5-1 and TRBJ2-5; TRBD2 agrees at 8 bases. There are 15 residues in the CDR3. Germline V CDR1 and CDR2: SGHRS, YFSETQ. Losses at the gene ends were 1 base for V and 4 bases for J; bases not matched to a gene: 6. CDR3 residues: CASSLSGTRGETQYF. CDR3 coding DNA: TGCGCCAGCAGCTTGTCCGGGACTAGGGGAGAGACCCAGTACTTC. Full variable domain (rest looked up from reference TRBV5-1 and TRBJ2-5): KAGVTQTPRYLIKTRGQQVTLSCSPISGHRSVSWYQQTPGQGLQFLFEYFSETQRNKGNFPGRFSGRQFSNSRSEMNVSTLELGDSALYLCASSLSGTRGETQYFGPGTRLLVL.

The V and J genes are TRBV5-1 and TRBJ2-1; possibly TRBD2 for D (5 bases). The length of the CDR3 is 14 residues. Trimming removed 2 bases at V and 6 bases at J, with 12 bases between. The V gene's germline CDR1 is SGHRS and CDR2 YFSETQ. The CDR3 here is CASSFEGASNEQFF. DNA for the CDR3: TGCGCCAGCAGCTTCGAGGGAGCCTCCAATGAGCAGTTCTTC.

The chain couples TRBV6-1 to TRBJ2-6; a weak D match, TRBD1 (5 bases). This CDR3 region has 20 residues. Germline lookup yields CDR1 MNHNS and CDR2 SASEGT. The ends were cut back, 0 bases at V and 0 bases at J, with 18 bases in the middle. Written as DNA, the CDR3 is TGTGCCAGCAGTGAAGCGGGCCTTGACAGTCCCCTCTCTGGGGCCAACGTCCTGACTTTC. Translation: CASSEAGLDSPLSGANVLTF.

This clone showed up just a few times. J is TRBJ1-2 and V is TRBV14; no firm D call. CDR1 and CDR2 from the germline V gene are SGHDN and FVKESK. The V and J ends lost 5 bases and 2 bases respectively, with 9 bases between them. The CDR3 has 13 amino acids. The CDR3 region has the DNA TGTGCCAGCAGCGAAACAGCAAACTATGGCTACACCTTC. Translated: CASSETANYGYTF.

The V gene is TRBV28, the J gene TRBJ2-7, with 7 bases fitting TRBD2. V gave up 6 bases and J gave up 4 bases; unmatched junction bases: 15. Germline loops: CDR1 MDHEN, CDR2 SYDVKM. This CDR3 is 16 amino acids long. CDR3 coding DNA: TGTGCCAGCAGCCCTGGACCGGGACTACTAAAATACGAGCAGTACTTC. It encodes CASSPGPGLLKYEQYF.

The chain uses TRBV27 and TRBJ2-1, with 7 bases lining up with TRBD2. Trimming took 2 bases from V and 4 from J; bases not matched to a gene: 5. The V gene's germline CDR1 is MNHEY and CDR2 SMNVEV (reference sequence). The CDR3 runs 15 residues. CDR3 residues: CASSLAASGYNEQFF. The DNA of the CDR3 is TGTGCCAGCAGTTTAGCGGCTAGCGGTTACAATGAGCAGTTCTTC.

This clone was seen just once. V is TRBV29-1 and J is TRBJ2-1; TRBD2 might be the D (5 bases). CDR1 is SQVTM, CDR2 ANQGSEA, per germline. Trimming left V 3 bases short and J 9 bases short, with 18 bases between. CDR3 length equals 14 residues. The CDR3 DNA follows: TGCAGCGTTGATACGACCGGACTGAAGGGTGAGCAGTTCTTC. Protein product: CSVDTTGLKGEQFF.

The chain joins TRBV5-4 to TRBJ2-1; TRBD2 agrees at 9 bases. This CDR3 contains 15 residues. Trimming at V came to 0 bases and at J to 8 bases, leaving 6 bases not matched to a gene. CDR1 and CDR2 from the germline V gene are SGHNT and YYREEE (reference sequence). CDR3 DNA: TGTGCCAGCAGCTTGGAGCCTAGCGGGATGCATGAGCAGTTCTTC. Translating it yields CASSLEPSGMHEQFF.

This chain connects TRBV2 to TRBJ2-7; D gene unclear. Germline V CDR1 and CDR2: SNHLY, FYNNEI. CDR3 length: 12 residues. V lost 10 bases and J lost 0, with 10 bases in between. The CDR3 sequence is CAIRKSSYEQYF. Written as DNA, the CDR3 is TGTGCCATCCGAAAGAGCTCCTACGAGCAGTACTTC.

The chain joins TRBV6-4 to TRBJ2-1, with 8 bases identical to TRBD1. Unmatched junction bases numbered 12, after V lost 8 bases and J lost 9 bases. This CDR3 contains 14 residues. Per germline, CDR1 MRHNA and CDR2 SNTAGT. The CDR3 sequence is CASRAIDRGGEQFF. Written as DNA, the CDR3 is TGTGCCAGCCGAGCGATTGACAGGGGCGGTGAGCAGTTCTTC.

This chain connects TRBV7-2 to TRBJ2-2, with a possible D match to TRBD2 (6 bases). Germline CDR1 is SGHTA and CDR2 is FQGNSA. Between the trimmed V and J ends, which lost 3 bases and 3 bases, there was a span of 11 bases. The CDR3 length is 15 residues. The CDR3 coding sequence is TGTGCCAGCAGCTTTAGCGGTACCTACACCGGGGAGCTGTTTTTT. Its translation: CASSFSGTYTGELFF. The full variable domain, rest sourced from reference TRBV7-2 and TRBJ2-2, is GAGVSQSPSNKVTEKGKDVELRCDPISGHTALYWYRQSLGQGLEFLIYFQGNSAPDKSGLPSDRFSAERTGGSVSTLTIQRTQQEDSAVYLCASSFSGTYTGELFFGEGSRLTVL.